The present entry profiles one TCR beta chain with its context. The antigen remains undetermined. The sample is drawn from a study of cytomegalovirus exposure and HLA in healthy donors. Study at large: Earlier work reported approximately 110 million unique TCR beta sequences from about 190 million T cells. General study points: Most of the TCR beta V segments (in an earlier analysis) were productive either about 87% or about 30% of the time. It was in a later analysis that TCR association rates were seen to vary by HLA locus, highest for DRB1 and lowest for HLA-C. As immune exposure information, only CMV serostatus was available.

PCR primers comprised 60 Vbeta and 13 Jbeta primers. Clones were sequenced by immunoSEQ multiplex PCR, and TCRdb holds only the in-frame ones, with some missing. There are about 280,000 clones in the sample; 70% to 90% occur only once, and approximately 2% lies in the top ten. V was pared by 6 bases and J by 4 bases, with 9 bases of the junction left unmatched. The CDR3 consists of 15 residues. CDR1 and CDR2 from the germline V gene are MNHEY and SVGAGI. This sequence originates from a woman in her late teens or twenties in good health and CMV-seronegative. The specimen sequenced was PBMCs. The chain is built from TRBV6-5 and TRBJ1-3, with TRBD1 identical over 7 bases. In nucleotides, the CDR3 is TGTGCCAGCAGGCGAGGCACAGGGGAAGGAAACACCATATATTTT. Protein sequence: CASRRGTGEGNTIYF.